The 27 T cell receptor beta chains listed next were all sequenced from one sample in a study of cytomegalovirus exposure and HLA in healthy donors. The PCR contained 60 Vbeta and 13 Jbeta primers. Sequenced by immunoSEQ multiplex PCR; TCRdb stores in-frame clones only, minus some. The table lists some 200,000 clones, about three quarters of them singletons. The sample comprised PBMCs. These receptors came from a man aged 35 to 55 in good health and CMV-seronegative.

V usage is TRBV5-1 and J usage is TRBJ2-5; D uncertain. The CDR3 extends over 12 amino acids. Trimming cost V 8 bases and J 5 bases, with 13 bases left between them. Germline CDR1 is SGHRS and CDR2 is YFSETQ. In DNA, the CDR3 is TGCGCCAGTGGAGCCCACTCGGAGACCCAGTACTTC. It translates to CASGAHSETQYF.

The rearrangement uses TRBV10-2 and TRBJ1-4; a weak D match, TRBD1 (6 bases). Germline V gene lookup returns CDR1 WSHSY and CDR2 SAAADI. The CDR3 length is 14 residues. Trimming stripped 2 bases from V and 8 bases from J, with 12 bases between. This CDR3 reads CASSERGGREKLFF. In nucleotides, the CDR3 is TGCGCCAGCAGTGAGCGAGGGGGTCGGGAAAAACTGTTTTTT.

Here the CDR3 reads CASSSLSGRNTGELFF. CDR3 DNA: TGTGCCAGCAGCTCCCTCAGCGGGCGTAACACCGGGGAGCTGTTTTTT. The chain couples TRBV5-6 to TRBJ2-2; D possibly corresponds to TRBD2 (6 bases). The CDR3 totals 16 residues. Germline lookup yields CDR1 SGHDT and CDR2 YYEEEE. V dropped 3 bases and J dropped 2 bases, with 14 bases sitting between them.

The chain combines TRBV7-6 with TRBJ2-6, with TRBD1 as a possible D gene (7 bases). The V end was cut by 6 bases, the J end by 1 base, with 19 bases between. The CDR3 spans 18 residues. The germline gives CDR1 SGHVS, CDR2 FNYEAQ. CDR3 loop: CASSPRGGGASGANVLTF. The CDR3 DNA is TGTGCCAGCAGTCCCCGCGGAGGGGGCGCATCTGGGGCCAACGTCCTGACTTTC.

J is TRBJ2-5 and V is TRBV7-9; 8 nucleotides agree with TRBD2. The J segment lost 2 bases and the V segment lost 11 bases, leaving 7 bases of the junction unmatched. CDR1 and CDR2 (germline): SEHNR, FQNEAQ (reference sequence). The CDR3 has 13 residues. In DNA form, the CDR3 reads TGTGCCGAAAGAGCGGGGGTACAAGAGACCCAGTACTTC. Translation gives CAERAGVQETQYF.

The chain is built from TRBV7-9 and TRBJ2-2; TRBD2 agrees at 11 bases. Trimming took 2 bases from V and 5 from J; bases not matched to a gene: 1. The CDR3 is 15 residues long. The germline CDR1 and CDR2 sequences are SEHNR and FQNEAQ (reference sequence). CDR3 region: CASSLTSGSTGELFF. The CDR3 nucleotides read TGTGCCAGCAGCTTAACTAGCGGGAGTACCGGGGAGCTGTTTTTT.

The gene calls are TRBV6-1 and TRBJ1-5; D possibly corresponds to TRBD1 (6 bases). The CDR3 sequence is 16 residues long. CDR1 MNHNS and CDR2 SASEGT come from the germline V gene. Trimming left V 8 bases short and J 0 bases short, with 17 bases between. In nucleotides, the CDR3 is TGTGCCAGCGGTGTTGAGAGGGGACATAGCAATCAGCCCCAGCATTTT. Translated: CASGVERGHSNQPQHF.

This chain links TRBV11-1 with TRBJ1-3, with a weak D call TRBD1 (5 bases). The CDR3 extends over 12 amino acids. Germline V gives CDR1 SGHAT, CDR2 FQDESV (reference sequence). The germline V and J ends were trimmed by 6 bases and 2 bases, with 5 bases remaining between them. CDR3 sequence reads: CASRGPGNTIYF. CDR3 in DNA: TGTGCCAGCAGGGGGCCTGGAAACACCATATATTTT.

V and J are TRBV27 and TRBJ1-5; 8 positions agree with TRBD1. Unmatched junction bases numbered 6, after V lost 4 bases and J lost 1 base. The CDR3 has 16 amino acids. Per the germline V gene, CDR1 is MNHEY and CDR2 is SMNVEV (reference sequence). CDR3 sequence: CASSSQTGVSNQPQHF. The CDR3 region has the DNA TGTGCCAGCAGTTCCCAGACAGGGGTCAGCAATCAGCCCCAGCATTTT.

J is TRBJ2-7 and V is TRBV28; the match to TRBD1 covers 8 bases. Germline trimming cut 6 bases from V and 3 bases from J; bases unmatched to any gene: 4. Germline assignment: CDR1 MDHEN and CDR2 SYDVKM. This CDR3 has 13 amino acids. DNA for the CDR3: TGTGCCAGCAGGCCAGGGGGCTTCTACGAGCAGTACTTC. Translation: CASRPGGFYEQYF.

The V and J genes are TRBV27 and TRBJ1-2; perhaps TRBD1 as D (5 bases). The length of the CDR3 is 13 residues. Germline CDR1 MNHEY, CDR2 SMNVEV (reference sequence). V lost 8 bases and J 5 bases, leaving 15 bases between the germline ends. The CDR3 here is CASRGLGGYGYTF. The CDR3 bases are TGTGCCAGCCGGGGACTCGGAGGATATGGCTACACCTTC.

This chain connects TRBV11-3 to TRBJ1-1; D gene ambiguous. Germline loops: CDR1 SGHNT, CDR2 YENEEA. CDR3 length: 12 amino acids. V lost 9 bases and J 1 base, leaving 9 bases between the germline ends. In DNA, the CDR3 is TGTGCCAGTACCGGGAGGAACACTGAAGCTTTCTTT. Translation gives CASTGRNTEAFF.

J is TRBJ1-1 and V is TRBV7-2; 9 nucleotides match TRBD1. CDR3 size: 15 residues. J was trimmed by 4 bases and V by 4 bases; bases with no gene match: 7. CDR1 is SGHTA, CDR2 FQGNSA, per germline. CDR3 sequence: CASSWAGTGSTEAFF. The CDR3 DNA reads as TGTGCCAGCAGCTGGGCCGGGACAGGGAGCACTGAAGCTTTCTTT.

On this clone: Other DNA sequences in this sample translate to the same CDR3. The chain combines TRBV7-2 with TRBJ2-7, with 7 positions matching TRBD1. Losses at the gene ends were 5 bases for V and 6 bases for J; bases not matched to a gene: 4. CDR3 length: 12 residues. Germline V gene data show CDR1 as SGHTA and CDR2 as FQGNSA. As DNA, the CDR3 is TGTGCCAGCAGCCTGTACAGGGGCGAGCAGTACTTC. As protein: CASSLYRGEQYF.

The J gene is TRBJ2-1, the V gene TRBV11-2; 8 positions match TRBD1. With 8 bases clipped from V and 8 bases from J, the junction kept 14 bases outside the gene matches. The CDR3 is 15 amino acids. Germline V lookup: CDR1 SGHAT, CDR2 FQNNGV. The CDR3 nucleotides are TGTGCCAGCGGACCTAACAGGGGGGCCTATGATGAGCAGTTCTTC. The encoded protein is CASGPNRGAYDEQFF.

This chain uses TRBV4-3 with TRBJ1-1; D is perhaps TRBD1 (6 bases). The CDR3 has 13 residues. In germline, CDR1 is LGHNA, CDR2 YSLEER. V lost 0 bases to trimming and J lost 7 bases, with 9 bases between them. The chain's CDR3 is CASSQDRGDEAFF. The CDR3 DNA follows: TGCGCCAGCAGCCAAGACAGGGGAGATGAAGCTTTCTTT.

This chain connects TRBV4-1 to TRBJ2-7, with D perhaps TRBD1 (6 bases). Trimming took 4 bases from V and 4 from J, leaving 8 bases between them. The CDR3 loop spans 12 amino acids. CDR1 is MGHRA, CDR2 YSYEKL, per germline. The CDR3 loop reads CASSPDRYEQYF. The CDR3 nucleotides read TGCGCCAGCAGCCCAGACAGGTACGAGCAGTACTTC.

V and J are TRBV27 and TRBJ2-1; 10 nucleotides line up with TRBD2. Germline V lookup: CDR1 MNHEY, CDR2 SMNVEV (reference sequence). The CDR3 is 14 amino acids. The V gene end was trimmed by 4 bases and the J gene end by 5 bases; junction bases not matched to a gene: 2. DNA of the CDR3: TGTGCCAGCAGTTGGACTAGCGGAAACAATGAGCAGTTCTTC. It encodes CASSWTSGNNEQFF.

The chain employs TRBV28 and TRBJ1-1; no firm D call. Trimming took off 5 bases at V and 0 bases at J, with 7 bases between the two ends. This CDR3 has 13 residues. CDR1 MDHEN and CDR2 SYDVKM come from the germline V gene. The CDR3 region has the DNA TGTGCCAGCAGTCTACCGATGAACACTGAAGCTTTCTTT. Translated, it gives CASSLPMNTEAFF.

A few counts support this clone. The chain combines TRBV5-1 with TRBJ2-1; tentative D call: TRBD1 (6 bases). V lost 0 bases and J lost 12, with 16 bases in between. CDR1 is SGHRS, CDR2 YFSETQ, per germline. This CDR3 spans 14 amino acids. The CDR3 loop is CASSLGAGARRQFF. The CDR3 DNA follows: TGCGCCAGCAGCTTGGGGGCAGGGGCCCGGCGGCAGTTCTTC.

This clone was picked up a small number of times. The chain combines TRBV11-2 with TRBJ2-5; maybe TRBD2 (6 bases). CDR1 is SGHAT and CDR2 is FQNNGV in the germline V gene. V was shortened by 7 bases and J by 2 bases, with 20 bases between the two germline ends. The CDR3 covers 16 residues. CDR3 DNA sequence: TGTGCCAGCATCAAAGACCCGGGGGTGTCACAAGAGACCCAGTACTTC. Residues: CASIKDPGVSQETQYF.

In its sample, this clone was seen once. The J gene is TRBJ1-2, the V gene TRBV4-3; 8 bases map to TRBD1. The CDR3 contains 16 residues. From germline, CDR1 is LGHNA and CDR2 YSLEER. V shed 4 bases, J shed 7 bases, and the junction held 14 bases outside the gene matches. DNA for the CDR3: TGCGCCAGCAGCCCCCAGGGGGCTCCCCCGACTCGTGGCTACACCTTC. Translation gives CASSPQGAPPTRGYTF.

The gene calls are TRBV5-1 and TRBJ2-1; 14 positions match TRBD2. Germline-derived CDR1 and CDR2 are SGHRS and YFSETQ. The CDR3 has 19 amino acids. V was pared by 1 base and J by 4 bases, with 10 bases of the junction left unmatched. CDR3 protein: CASSLLGLAGGGLYNEQFF. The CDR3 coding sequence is TGCGCCAGCAGCTTGCTCGGACTAGCGGGGGGAGGTTTGTACAATGAGCAGTTCTTC.

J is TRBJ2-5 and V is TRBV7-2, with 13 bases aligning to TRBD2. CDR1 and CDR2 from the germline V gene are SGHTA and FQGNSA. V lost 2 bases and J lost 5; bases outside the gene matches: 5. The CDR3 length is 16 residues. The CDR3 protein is CASSLTSGGARETQYF. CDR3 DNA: TGTGCCAGCAGCTTAACTAGCGGGGGGGCGAGGGAGACCCAGTACTTC.

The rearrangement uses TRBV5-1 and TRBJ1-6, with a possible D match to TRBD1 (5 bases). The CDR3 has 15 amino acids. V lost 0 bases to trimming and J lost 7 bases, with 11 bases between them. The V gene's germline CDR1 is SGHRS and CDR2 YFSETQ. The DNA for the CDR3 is TGCGCCAGCAGCTTGGAACAGGTGGTGAATTCACCCCTCCACTTT. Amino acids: CASSLEQVVNSPLHF.

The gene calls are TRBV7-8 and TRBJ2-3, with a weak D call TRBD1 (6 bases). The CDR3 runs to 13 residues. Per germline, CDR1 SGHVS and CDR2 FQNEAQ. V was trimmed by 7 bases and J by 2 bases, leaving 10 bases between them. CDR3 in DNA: TGTGCCAGCACCTGGGACACCACAGATACGCAGTATTTT. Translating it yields CASTWDTTDTQYF.

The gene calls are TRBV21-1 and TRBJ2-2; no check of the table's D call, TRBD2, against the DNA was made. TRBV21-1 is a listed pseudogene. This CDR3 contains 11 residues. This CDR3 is CASGESGELFF. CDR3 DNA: TGTGCCAGCGGGGAGTCCGGGGAGCTGTTTTTT.